Below are 11 T cell receptor beta chains sequenced from a single sample in a study of cytomegalovirus exposure and HLA in healthy donors (dated by TCRdb to 2015 to 2018). Library preparation used the immunoSEQ multiplex PCR assay. The multiplex PCR relied on a mix of 60 forward primers for TCR Vbeta segments and 13 reverse primers for TCR Jbeta segments. TCRdb provides this immuneACCESS table in a form limited to in-frame rearrangements. Some clones are lacking; in checked studies, under half of them reflect an unresolved V gene, and why the rest are absent is not known. The sample contains fewer than 80,000 clones, roughly 80% of them found a single time. The leading ten clones occupy under 30% of the sample. Input material: PBMCs. All receptors come from a middle-aged woman in good health and CMV-seropositive.

This chain uses TRBV6-5 with TRBJ1-5; D is uncertain. The CDR3 totals 15 residues. Germline CDR1 MNHEY, CDR2 SVGAGI. Between the trimmed V and J ends, which lost 6 bases and 0 bases, there was a span of 12 bases. The CDR3 is CASRGRENSNQPQHF. CDR3 coding DNA: TGTGCCAGCAGGGGGAGGGAGAATAGCAATCAGCCCCAGCATTTT.

This clone was recorded once. J is TRBJ2-1 and V is TRBV5-1; 12 positions agree with TRBD2. CDR1 SGHRS and CDR2 YFSETQ come from the germline V gene. V lost 1 base to trimming and J lost 8 bases; unmatched junction nucleotides: 10. The length of the CDR3 is 17 residues. The CDR3 region has the DNA TGCGCCAGCAGCTTGACTAGCGGGGGGCCTAATGGCGATGAGCAGTTCTTC. As protein: CASSLTSGGPNGDEQFF.

The CDR3 spells CASSYPRTGVNSPLHF. The DNA of the CDR3 is TGTGCCAGCAGTTACCCTAGGACAGGGGTCAATTCACCCCTCCACTTT. The chain links TRBV6-5 to TRBJ1-6; TRBD1 matches at 9 bases. Losses at the gene ends were 2 bases for V and 7 bases for J; bases not matched to a gene: 6. Germline V gene data show CDR1 as MNHEY and CDR2 as SVGAGI. This CDR3 is 16 amino acids long.

The chain carries TRBV9 and TRBJ2-7; D is perhaps TRBD1 (7 bases). The CDR3 spans 16 residues. CDR1 and CDR2 from the germline V gene are SGDLS and YYNGEE. V shed 3 bases and J shed 7 bases, with 23 bases lying between them. The CDR3 loop reads CASSGGDRALAGEQYF. The CDR3 DNA sequence: TGTGCCAGCAGCGGGGGAGACAGGGCCCTCGCGGGAGAGCAGTACTTC.

CDR3 residues: CASSLDRGETYGYTF. As DNA, the CDR3 is TGCGCCAGCAGCCTCGACAGGGGGGAGACATATGGCTACACCTTC. This chain joins TRBV4-1 and TRBJ1-2; the match to TRBD1 covers 9 bases. The germline V gene encodes CDR1 MGHRA and CDR2 YSYEKL. CDR3 length: 15 amino acids. After removal of 4 bases from V and 5 bases from J, the junction contained 8 bases not matched to a gene.

This clone was counted a few times. The V gene is TRBV7-9, the J gene TRBJ2-2; D is perhaps TRBD1 (6 bases). Trimming stripped 1 base from V and 3 bases from J, with 12 bases between. This CDR3 spans 16 amino acids. Germline CDR1 is SEHNR and CDR2 is FQNEAQ (reference sequence). CDR3 in amino acids: CASSLERGQHTGELFF. The CDR3 DNA reads as TGTGCCAGCAGCTTAGAAAGAGGACAGCACACCGGGGAGCTGTTTTTT. Based on the CDR3 plus reference TRBV7-9 and TRBJ2-2, the full variable domain is DTGVSQNPRHKITKRGQNVTFRCDPISEHNRLYWYRQTLGQGPEFLTYFQNEAQLEKSRLLSDRFSAERPKGSFSTLEIQRTEQGDSAMYLCASSLERGQHTGELFFGEGSRLTVL.

This clone was observed a few times. The V and J genes are TRBV6-5 and TRBJ1-2, with 8 bases lining up with TRBD1. The CDR3 consists of 14 residues. V was pared by 5 bases and J by 8 bases, with 10 bases of the junction left unmatched. Germline assignment: CDR1 MNHEY and CDR2 SVGAGI. The CDR3, as DNA: TGTGCCAGCAGTGAACCGACAGGGGCGGGCGGCTACACCTTC. Amino acids: CASSEPTGAGGYTF.

The chain links TRBV7-2 to TRBJ2-1, with 9 bases identical to TRBD1. With V trimmed by 5 bases and J by 7 bases, 9 bases remained unmatched. The CDR3 is 15 residues long. Germline-derived CDR1 and CDR2 are SGHTA and FQGNSA. CDR3 coding DNA: TGTGCCAGCAGCACCACGGGGACAGGGCGGAATGAGCAGTTCTTC. Translated: CASSTTGTGRNEQFF.

In its sample, this clone was seen once. This rearrangement joins TRBV9 to TRBJ2-7, with 8 bases aligning to TRBD2. The junction had 8 bases not matched to a gene; V was cut back by 4 bases and J by 2 bases. The CDR3 spans 15 residues. Germline-derived CDR1 and CDR2 are SGDLS and YYNGEE. CDR3 amino acids: CASSPEAGAAYEQYF. Here the CDR3 DNA reads TGTGCCAGCAGCCCAGAAGCGGGGGCCGCCTACGAGCAGTACTTC.

CDR3 region: CASSLEGRDTEKLFF. The CDR3 region has the DNA TGTGCCAGCAGCTTAGAGGGCAGGGATACTGAAAAACTGTTTTTT. This sequence joins TRBV7-9 and TRBJ1-4; possibly TRBD1 for D (5 bases). The CDR3 is 15 amino acids. Germline-derived CDR1 and CDR2 are SEHNR and FQNEAQ (reference sequence). The germline V and J ends were trimmed by 1 base and 7 bases, with 13 bases remaining between them.

This chain links TRBV19 with TRBJ1-2, with TRBD1 matching 8 bases. The CDR3 is 12 residues long. V shed 5 bases and J 6 bases; nucleotides not matched to a gene: 2. Germline V gene lookup returns CDR1 LNHDA and CDR2 SQIVND (reference sequence). DNA of the CDR3: TGTGCCAGTAGTCCAGGGGGCAATGGCTACACCTTC. This translates into CASSPGGNGYTF.